The clone carrying this T cell receptor (beta chain) was counted a few times. Its antigen is undetermined. In germline, CDR1 is PRHDT, CDR2 FYEKMQ (reference sequence). V was cut by 4 bases and J by 4 bases, with 11 bases left in between. This CDR3 spans 14 amino acids. These data originate in a study of cytomegalovirus exposure and HLA in healthy donors. Study-wide findings and caveats: Specific recognition of CMV antigens was confirmed in vitro for three chains (all CMV-associated). Sequencing probably produced one cluster of sequence variants that were highly shared. Productive status was seen about 87% or about 30% of the time for most TCR beta V segments in an earlier analysis.

PCR was performed using 60 Vbeta and 13 Jbeta primers. TCRdb keeps only in-frame clones here, not all; method: immunoSEQ multiplex PCR. The data show roughly 120,000 clones, 80% seen once. Source material: PBMCs. The rearrangement joins TRBV13 to TRBJ2-1; no reliable D call. The source of this sequence is a man younger than 45 in good health and CMV-seronegative. CDR3 in amino acids: CASSSAGPYNEQFF. CDR3 coding DNA: TGTGCCAGCAGCTCCGCCGGTCCATACAATGAGCAGTTCTTC.